Shown below are 5 T cell receptor beta chains from a single sample sequenced in a study of shared clonotypes between healthy human individuals. Produced via immunoSEQ multiplex PCR; TCRdb's table is partial and in-frame only. The sample lists 1,400,000 or so clones, around 98.5% occurring once. The sample consisted of naive CD4+ T cells sorted from blood. The subset here: CD45RA+ positively selected. The receptors come from a man aged 25 to 40 in good health.

The chain joins TRBV18 to TRBJ2-7; D is perhaps TRBD2 (5 bases). Per the germline V gene, CDR1 is KGHSH and CDR2 is LQKENI. This CDR3 is 14 amino acids long. Between the trimmed V and J ends, which lost 5 bases and 4 bases, there was a span of 15 bases. The DNA of the CDR3 is TGTGCCAGCTCAGTAGTGAAGCCGGGGTACGAGCAGTACTTC. Translating gives CASSVVKPGYEQYF. The variable domain in full, with the rest retrieved from reference TRBV18 and TRBJ2-7, is NAGVMQNPRHLVRRRGQEARLRCSPMKGHSHVYWYRQLPEEGLKFMVYLQKENIIDESGMPKERFSAEFPKEGPSILRIQQVVRGDSAAYFCASSVVKPGYEQYFGPGTRLTVT.

V usage is TRBV30 and J usage is TRBJ2-2, with 11 nucleotides matching TRBD2. The CDR3 consists of 14 residues. Germline CDR1 and CDR2: GTSNPN and SVGIG (reference sequence). The trim removed 0 bases at V and 8 bases at J, leaving 2 bases unmatched. This CDR3 reads CAWSVLAGEGELFF. The CDR3 coding sequence is TGTGCCTGGAGTGTACTAGCGGGAGAGGGGGAGCTGTTTTTT.

The chain is built from TRBV25-1 and TRBJ2-7; D might be TRBD2 (5 bases). CDR1 and CDR2 (germline): MGHDK, SYGVNS. V was cut by 1 base and J by 9 bases, with 13 bases left in between. CDR3 length: 13 amino acids. The CDR3 here is CASSEFVWRAQYF. The CDR3 bases are TGTGCCAGCAGTGAATTTGTTTGGCGGGCGCAGTACTTC.

A word on this clone: Different DNA sequences within this sample yield the same CDR3. The rearrangement joins TRBV7-2 to TRBJ2-7; no definite D call. V was pared by 1 base and J by 4 bases, with 11 bases between. The CDR3 consists of 14 residues. The germline gives CDR1 SGHTA, CDR2 FQGNSA. This CDR3 is CASSLGAASYEQYF. As DNA, the CDR3 is TGTGCCAGCAGCTTAGGCGCCGCCAGTTACGAGCAGTACTTC.

The V and J genes are TRBV5-4 and TRBJ2-2; a possible D gene is TRBD1 (5 bases). CDR3 length: 15 amino acids. Per the germline V gene, CDR1 is SGHNT and CDR2 is YYREEE (reference sequence). V was pared by 1 base and J by 5 bases, with 12 bases between. In nucleotides, the CDR3 is TGTGCCAGCAGCTTGCCAGGGATAGGAACCGGGGAGCTGTTTTTT. Translation gives CASSLPGIGTGELFF.